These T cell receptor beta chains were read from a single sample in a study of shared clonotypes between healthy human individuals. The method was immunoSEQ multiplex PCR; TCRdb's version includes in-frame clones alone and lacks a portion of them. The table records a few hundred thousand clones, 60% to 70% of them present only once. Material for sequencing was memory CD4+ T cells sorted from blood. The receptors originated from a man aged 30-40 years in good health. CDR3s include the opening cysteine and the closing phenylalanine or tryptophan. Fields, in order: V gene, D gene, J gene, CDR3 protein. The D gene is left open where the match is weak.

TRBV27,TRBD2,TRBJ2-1,CASRLGGLAAHNEQFF
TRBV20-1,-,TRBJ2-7,CSASFHEQYF
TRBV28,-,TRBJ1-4,CASSLLSGGRVGEKLFF
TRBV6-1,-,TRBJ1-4,CASRGQGLEKLFF
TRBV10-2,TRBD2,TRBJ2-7,CASSVLAGKGEQYF
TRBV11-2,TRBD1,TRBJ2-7,CASSLGTGAYEQYF
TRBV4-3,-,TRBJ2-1,CASSQVPSLGGNEQFF
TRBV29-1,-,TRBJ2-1,CSAYFSAQGNEQFF
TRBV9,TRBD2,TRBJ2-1,CASSVDPPSGIDNEQFF
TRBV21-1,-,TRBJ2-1,CASSHGLVLGEQFF
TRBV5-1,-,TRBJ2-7,CASSLVLEGEQYF
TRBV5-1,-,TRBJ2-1,CASSREGIGEQFF
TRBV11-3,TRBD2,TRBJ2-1,CASSFDVSRGAPSSYNEQFF
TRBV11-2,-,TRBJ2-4,CASSQAGVGINIQYF
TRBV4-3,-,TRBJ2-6,CASSQDTEDSNPGGANVLTF
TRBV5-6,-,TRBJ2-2,CATARGAGNTGELFF
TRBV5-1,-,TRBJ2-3,CASRKRFTSTDTQYF
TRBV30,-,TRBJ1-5,CAWSDQSGLNQPQHF
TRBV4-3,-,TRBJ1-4,CASSQARGSRYEKLFF
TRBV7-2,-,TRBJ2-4,CASSPDSNIQYF
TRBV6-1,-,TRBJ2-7,CASSVIFYEQYF
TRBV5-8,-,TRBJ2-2,CAGRGGPNTGELFF
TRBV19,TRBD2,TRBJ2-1,CASRSPGLAPGNEQFF
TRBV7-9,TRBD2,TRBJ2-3,CASSLWGMRGKRESDTQYF
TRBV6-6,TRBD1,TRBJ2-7,CASSRQGDEQYF
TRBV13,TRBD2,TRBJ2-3,CASSLREGDTQYF
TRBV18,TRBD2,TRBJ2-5,CASSPSLRDYEETQYF
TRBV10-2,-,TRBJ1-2,CASSEGWETHTF
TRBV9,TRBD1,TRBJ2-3,CASSVAGGWGDTQYF
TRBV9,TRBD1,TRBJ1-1,CASSPQLGTGLVGTEAFF
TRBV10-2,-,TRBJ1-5,CASSDPSQPQHF
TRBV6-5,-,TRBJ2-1,CASSDYRDSNEQFF
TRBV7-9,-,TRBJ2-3,CASRTTGSNTDTQYF
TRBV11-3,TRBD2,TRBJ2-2,CASSRAAGVTGELFF